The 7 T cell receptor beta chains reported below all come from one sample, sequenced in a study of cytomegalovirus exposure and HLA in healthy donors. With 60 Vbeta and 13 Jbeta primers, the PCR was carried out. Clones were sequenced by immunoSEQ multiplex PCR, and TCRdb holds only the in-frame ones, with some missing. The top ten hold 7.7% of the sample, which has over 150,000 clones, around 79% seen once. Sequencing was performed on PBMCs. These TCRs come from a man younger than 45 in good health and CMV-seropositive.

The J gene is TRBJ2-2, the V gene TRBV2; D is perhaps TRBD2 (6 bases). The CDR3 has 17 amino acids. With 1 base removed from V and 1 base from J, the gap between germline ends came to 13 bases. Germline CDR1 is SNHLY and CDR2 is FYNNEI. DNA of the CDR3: TGTGCCAGCAGTGAAGGGGACTTCAACTGGAACACCGGGGAGCTGTTTTTT. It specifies CASSEGDFNWNTGELFF.

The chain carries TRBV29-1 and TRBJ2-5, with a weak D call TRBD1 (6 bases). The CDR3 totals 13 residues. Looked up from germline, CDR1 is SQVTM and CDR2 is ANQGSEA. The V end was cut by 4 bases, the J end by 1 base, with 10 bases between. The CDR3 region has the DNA TGCAGCGTTGCGGGGACATCCCAAGAGACCCAGTACTTC. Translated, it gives CSVAGTSQETQYF.

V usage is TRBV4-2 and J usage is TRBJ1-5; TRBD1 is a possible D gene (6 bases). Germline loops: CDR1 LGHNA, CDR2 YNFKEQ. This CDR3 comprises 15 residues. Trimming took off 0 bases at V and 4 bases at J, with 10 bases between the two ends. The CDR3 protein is CASSQDRGENQPQHF. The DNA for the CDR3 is TGTGCCAGCAGCCAAGACAGGGGTGAAAATCAGCCCCAGCATTTT.

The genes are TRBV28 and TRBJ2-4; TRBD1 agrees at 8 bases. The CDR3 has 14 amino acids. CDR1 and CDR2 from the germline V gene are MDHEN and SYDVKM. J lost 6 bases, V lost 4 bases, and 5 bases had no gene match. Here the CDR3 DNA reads TGTGCCAGCAGTTCCCGGGACAGGTCAAACATTCAGTACTTC. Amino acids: CASSSRDRSNIQYF.

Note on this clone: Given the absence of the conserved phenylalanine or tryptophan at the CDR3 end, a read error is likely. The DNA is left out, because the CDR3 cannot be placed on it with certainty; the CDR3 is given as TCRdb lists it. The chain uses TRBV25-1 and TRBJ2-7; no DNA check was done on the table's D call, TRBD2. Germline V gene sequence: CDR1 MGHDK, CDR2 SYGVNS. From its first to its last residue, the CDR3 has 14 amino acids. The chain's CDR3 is CASRSQGGGYEHYL.

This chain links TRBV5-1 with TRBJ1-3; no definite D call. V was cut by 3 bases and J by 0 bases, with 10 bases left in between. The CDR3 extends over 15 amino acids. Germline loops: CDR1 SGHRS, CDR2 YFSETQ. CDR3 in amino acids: CASSSEGSSGNTIYF. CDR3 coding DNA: TGCGCCAGCAGCTCGGAAGGGAGCTCTGGAAACACCATATATTTT.

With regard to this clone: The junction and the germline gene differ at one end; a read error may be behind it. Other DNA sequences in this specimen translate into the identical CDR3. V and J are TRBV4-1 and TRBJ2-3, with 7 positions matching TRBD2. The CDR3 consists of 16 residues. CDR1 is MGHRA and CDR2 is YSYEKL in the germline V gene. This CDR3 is CASSQDVGDYTDTQYF. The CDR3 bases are TGCGCCAGCAGCCAAGATGTGGGGGACTACACAGATACGCAGTATTTC.